The sequence of this T cell receptor beta chain was determined in a study of T cells in Graves' hyperthyroidism and ophthalmopathy. Study-level information: Sampling of peripheral blood happened at initial diagnosis, prior to any treatment.

Study-level findings and limits: Ophthalmopathy stood apart from stable hyperthyroidism in a 13 V-J model.

Clinical symptoms, serum thyroxine and TRAb, thyroid ultrasound and orbital computed tomography were used for the diagnoses. The CDR3 regions of TCR beta were amplified from RNA transcripts. The HTBI set primed first-round TCR CDR3 RT-PCR. Using its own MiXCR run on the multiplex PCR reads, TCRdb lists one record per CDR3 protein. Of over 400,000 distinct CDR3 sequences detected, under 15% appear once; the ten largest clones hold approximately 13%. This clonotype has ten or more counts. Its antigen is as yet unknown. Germline V CDR1 and CDR2: SGHTA, FQGNSA. The CDR3 has 15 amino acids. V lost 6 bases and J 1 base, leaving 16 bases between the germline ends.

This rearrangement joins TRBV7-2 to TRBJ2-7; D call uncertain. Sequencing used blood. The clonotype was recovered from a man aged 18 to 30 with Graves' ophthalmopathy. CDR3 nucleotides: TGTGCCAGCAGACAAACCGGGCTTCGGTCCTACGAGCAGTACTTC. Protein sequence: CASRQTGLRSYEQYF.